The TCR beta chain under discussion was sequenced for a study of T cells after yellow fever vaccination (dated by TCRdb to 2018 to 2020). Study-wide context: Staining for CD3, CD45RA, CCR7 and CD95 was used to sort memory subsets (EM, EMRA, CM and Tscm) on a BD FACS Aria III. Libraries from fractions with low cell numbers were prepared with the SMART-Seq v4 Ultra Low Input RNA kit. To follow T-cell clones before and after both primary and booster YFV17D yellow fever vaccination, bulk TCR alpha and beta repertoires underwent longitudinal sequencing. Two healthy male donors, one aged 18 to 29 and one aged 30 to 40 years, were included in the cohort. Blood was collected at multiple timepoints before and after primary and secondary immunization, and bulk PBMC replicates and cell subsets were isolated. Memory subsets were sorted on days 0, 15 and 45 and at 18 months after primary vaccination, and on days 0, 15 and 45 after the 30-year booster.

General findings and caveats noted by the study authors: Because only a couple of donors were included in the study, the extent to which the findings can be generalized is limited. FACS-sorted repertoires could contain abundant contaminating clonotypes from the bulk population, so computational filtering was required. A small fraction of clonotypes appeared in both the CD4 and CD8 compartments, likely as a result of convergent recombination. Compared with the primary T-cell response, the secondary T-cell response was weaker but faster, peaking on day 5 rather than day 15. In the sorted memory subsets on day 0, nearly all of the vaccine-responding clonotypes fell below detection. Most clones expanded after primary vaccination were re-detected after the booster (almost 98% of CD4 and approximately 85% of CD8), suggesting broad memory maintenance.

The intended sense of this specimen's treatment or condition label: live attenuated yellow fever vaccine strain. PBMCs were isolated from peripheral blood using a standard Ficoll-Paque protocol. The RNeasy Micro Kit was used to extract RNA from sorted memory subsets. This clonotype showed up many times. There are no base qualities to consult, and no much larger clone falls within one base. The listed sequencing device is Illumina NovaSeq 6000. TCR cDNA was made using 5'RACE template switching, a step that added a universal primer site and unique molecular identifiers. Priming of cDNA synthesis was performed from both the TCR alpha and TCR beta constant segments. Library amplification involved two PCR steps, and the second step added sample barcodes and sequencing adapters. Sequencing of libraries was performed on Illumina HiSeq 2500 (2x100 bp) or NovaSeq (2x150 bp). Regarding the original processing steps: MIGEC handled demultiplexing of reads and collapsing into UMI consensus sequences, while MiXCR performed V(D)J alignment. Vaccine-responding clonotypes were identified with edgeR using replicate PBMC samples, with FDR below 0.01 and a log2 fold change above 5 up to day 15 being required. Each bulk clonotype received a CD4 or CD8 identity based on whether the sequenced CD4 or CD8 repertoire contained that clonotype at higher abundance. To estimate how each clone was distributed across memory phenotypes, clonotype frequencies in memory subsets were weighted by FACS-sorted cell numbers. TCRdb handled the public reads itself, with Q25 trimming in fastp and clone calling in MiXCR, and kept productive beta chains. When rows share a CDR3 protein, they turn into one entry using the most common DNA and genes. The V and J calls follow TCRdb's processing rather than the paper's. The sample profile shows about 14,000 distinct CDR3 sequences; roughly 7.2% of them were found once. Clones ranked in the top ten supply under 2% of the sample.

This receptor was obtained from a man younger than 35 who received the YFV17D yellow fever vaccine. Sequences were derived from PBMCs, either bulk or a sorted T-cell subset (CD4+, CD8+, memory, or dextramer-sorted; not recorded which), sampled on the day of the yellow fever booster vaccination.

The CDR3 is CASSLLGPSEKLFF. The nucleotide sequence is given as TGCGCCAGCAGCTTGCTGGGGCCGAGTGAAAAACTGTTTTTT. The rearrangement combines TRBV5-1 with TRBJ1-4, and perhaps TRBD1 as D gene, on 5 matching bases. CDR1 and CDR2 (SGHRS, YFSETQ) derive from the germline V gene. Measured from the cysteine to the phenylalanine, the CDR3 is 14 residues long. CDR3 DNA only is kept here, 42 bases in frame from base 1. The junction shows trimming of 1 base on V and 7 bases on J, plus 11 bases between the germline ends.